Presented here are 30 T cell receptor beta chains from one specimen sequenced in a study of control samples from healthy donors and cancer patients. This table comes from immunoSEQ multiplex PCR, and its TCRdb copy is limited to in-frame clones, with some not included. The table shows some 130,000 clones, with over 85% occurring only once. The sequenced sample was blood. These TCRs come from a man aged 30-40 years in good health.

The chain employs TRBV7-2 and TRBJ2-3; D may be TRBD2 (6 bases). The CDR3 consists of 14 residues. The germline gives CDR1 SGHTA, CDR2 FQGNSA. With 4 bases removed from V and 5 bases from J, the gap between germline ends came to 13 bases. Written as DNA, the CDR3 is TGTGCCAGCAGCTCGCCGGGGGAGGTAGATACGCAGTATTTT. This gives the protein CASSSPGEVDTQYF.

This sequence joins TRBV7-3 and TRBJ1-1; possible D gene TRBD1, 5 bases. The germline V and J ends were trimmed by 5 bases and 0 bases, with 19 bases remaining between them. CDR3 length: 17 residues. Germline CDR1 reads SGHTA; CDR2 reads FQGTGA. In DNA form, the CDR3 reads TGTGCCAGCAGCCTCCGTCCCGGGACGAGTATGAACACTGAAGCTTTCTTT. Its protein product is CASSLRPGTSMNTEAFF.

The chain links TRBV28 to TRBJ1-5; 8 positions agree with TRBD1. The CDR3 is made up of 13 amino acids. The germline gives CDR1 MDHEN, CDR2 SYDVKM. The V gene end was trimmed by 6 bases and the J gene end by 5 bases; junction bases not matched to a gene: 3. In DNA, the CDR3 is TGTGCCAGCAGGGAGACAGGGGATCAGCCCCAGCATTTT. This encodes CASRETGDQPQHF.

This clone appeared a single time. The genes are TRBV27 and TRBJ1-1; a weak D match, TRBD1 (6 bases). V lost 3 bases to trimming and J lost 4 bases, with 9 bases between them. Germline V gene lookup returns CDR1 MNHEY and CDR2 SMNVEV (reference sequence). This CDR3 region has 13 residues. The CDR3 sequence is CASSFAGATEAFF. The CDR3, as DNA: TGTGCCAGCAGTTTCGCAGGGGCCACTGAAGCTTTCTTT.

The genes are TRBV27 and TRBJ1-4; D is perhaps TRBD1 (6 bases). Trimming stripped 8 bases from V and 8 bases from J, with 12 bases between. This CDR3 comprises 12 residues. The V gene's germline CDR1 is MNHEY and CDR2 SMNVEV (reference sequence). The CDR3: CASGQRNEKLFF. As DNA, the CDR3 is TGTGCCAGCGGACAGAGGAACGAAAAACTGTTTTTT.

In DNA form, the CDR3 reads TGTGCCAGCAGCTTAACAGGGGGGAACACTGAAGCTTTCTTT. It translates to CASSLTGGNTEAFF. J is TRBJ1-1 and V is TRBV7-9; 8 positions match TRBD1. CDR3 length: 14 amino acids. The trim removed 2 bases at V and 1 base at J, leaving 0 bases unmatched. Germline assignment: CDR1 SEHNR and CDR2 FQNEAQ (reference sequence).

This clone was recorded only once. The genes are TRBV6-5 and TRBJ2-7; D ambiguous. V dropped 6 bases and J dropped 3 bases, with 15 bases sitting between them. The CDR3 is 14 amino acids. CDR1 and CDR2 (germline): MNHEY, SVGAGI. This CDR3 is CASRHTSAGYEQYF. In nucleotides, the CDR3 is TGTGCCAGCAGACATACATCTGCAGGCTACGAGCAGTACTTC.

This chain joins TRBV30 and TRBJ1-2; D remains ambiguous. Between the trimmed V and J ends, which lost 1 base and 6 bases, there was a span of 12 bases. Germline V CDR1 and CDR2: GTSNPN, SVGIG (reference sequence). This CDR3 spans 13 amino acids. CDR3 bases: TGTGCCTGGAGTGATGGGCTGGTAGATGGCTACACCTTC. Protein: CAWSDGLVDGYTF.

This chain connects TRBV9 to TRBJ2-2; D is ambiguous. V was pared by 4 bases and J by 1 base, with 11 bases between. The CDR3 contains 15 residues. Germline V lookup: CDR1 SGDLS, CDR2 YYNGEE. In nucleotides, the CDR3 is TGTGCCAGCAGCCACGAGCCCCTGAACACCGGGGAGCTGTTTTTT. Translation: CASSHEPLNTGELFF.

The CDR3 is CASSSSTGSFPSYEQYF. CDR3 DNA: TGCGCCAGCAGCTCCTCTACAGGGTCCTTCCCCTCCTACGAGCAGTACTTC. The V and J genes are TRBV5-1 and TRBJ2-7; maybe TRBD1 (6 bases). V was trimmed by 3 bases and J by 0 bases, leaving 19 bases between them. Germline V lookup: CDR1 SGHRS, CDR2 YFSETQ. This CDR3 has 17 residues.

CDR3 loop: CASSYYTSGTGELFF. The CDR3 bases are TGTGCCAGCAGTTACTATACCTCGGGCACCGGGGAGCTGTTTTTT. V usage is TRBV6-5 and J usage is TRBJ2-2; D remains ambiguous. This CDR3 contains 15 residues. CDR1 and CDR2 (germline): MNHEY, SVGAGI. Trimming shortened V by 1 base and J by 4 bases, and 10 bases separated the two germline ends.

V is TRBV20-1 and J is TRBJ1-1; D uncertain. Germline V gives CDR1 DFQATT, CDR2 SNEGSKA (reference sequence). V lost 7 bases and J 5 bases, leaving 11 bases between the germline ends. This CDR3 has 11 amino acids. CDR3 loop: CSVLDRTEAFF. The CDR3 nucleotides read TGCAGTGTTCTAGATCGGACTGAAGCTTTCTTT.

This chain joins TRBV30 and TRBJ2-1; TRBD1 aligns across 8 bases. Per germline, CDR1 GTSNPN and CDR2 SVGIG (reference sequence). V trimming: 3 bases; J trimming: 8 bases; junction bases outside the gene matches: 6. The CDR3 is 13 amino acids. The DNA of the CDR3 is TGTGCCTGGAGCAGGACAGGGATCGATGAGCAGTTCTTC. Amino acid sequence: CAWSRTGIDEQFF.

V is TRBV2 and J is TRBJ1-1, with D tentatively TRBD1 (6 bases). V gave up 6 bases and J gave up 1 base, with 18 bases separating them. The CDR3 totals 16 residues. CDR1 SNHLY and CDR2 FYNNEI come from the germline V gene. CDR3 nucleotides: TGTGCCAGCAGCGTACTGAACAGGGTCGGGAACACTGAAGCTTTCTTT. Protein product: CASSVLNRVGNTEAFF.

The V call is TRBV2, the J call TRBJ1-5; the D gene is possibly TRBD1 (5 bases). This CDR3 is 15 amino acids long. Trimming removed 0 bases from V and 5 bases from J, with 11 bases in between. CDR1 and CDR2 from the germline V gene are SNHLY and FYNNEI. CDR3 region: CASSEAGRVYQPQHF. The CDR3 nucleotides are TGTGCCAGCAGTGAAGCGGGACGGGTTTATCAGCCCCAGCATTTT. Supplemented by reference TRBV2 and TRBJ1-5, the full variable domain reads EPEVTQTPSHQVTQMGQEVILRCVPISNHLYFYWYRQILGQKVEFLVSFYNNEISEKSEIFDDQFSVERPDGSNFTLKIRSTKLEDSAMYFCASSEAGRVYQPQHFGDGTRLSIL.

The chain joins TRBV9 to TRBJ2-3; maybe TRBD1 (6 bases). The V end lost 4 bases, the J end lost 4 bases, and 16 bases lay between the germline ends. CDR1 and CDR2 (germline): SGDLS, YYNGEE. The CDR3 is 15 amino acids. The CDR3 DNA is TGTGCCAGCAGCAAGACAACAGGGACGCCAGATACGCAGTATTTT. Amino acid sequence: CASSKTTGTPDTQYF.

The CDR3 protein is CASRPGQLMGYEQYF. The CDR3, as DNA: TGTGCCAGCAGACCGGGACAGCTTATGGGCTACGAGCAGTACTTC. The rearrangement uses TRBV6-1 and TRBJ2-7; 7 bases line up with TRBD1. The CDR3 covers 15 residues. Germline CDR1 MNHNS, CDR2 SASEGT. The trim removed 6 bases at V and 3 bases at J, leaving 11 bases unmatched.

CDR3 nucleotides: TGTGCCAGCAGCCCTGTGGACTCTAGCTCCTATAATTCACCCCTCCACTTT. Its protein product is CASSPVDSSSYNSPLHF. The chain has TRBV6-2 or TRBV6-3 and TRBJ1-6, with D hard to call. Trimming removed 6 bases from V and 0 bases from J, with 15 bases in between. CDR1 and CDR2 from the germline V gene are MNHEY and SVGEGT. This CDR3 comprises 17 residues.

This sequence joins TRBV30 and TRBJ1-6, with D unresolved. CDR1 and CDR2 (germline): GTSNPN, SVGIG (reference sequence). This CDR3 is 16 amino acids long. V was cut by 0 bases and J by 2 bases, with 11 bases left in between. CDR3 amino acids: CAWSVTRMPYNSPLHF. CDR3 DNA: TGTGCCTGGAGTGTAACCCGAATGCCCTATAATTCACCCCTCCACTTT.

The J gene is TRBJ2-2, the V gene TRBV13, with D tentatively TRBD1 or TRBD2 (6 bases each). CDR1 is PRHDT and CDR2 is FYEKMQ in the germline V gene (reference sequence). Trimming removed 7 bases from V and 5 bases from J, with 23 bases in between. The CDR3 contains 17 residues. The CDR3 sequence is CASTSPERQGRTGELFF. The CDR3 DNA reads TGTGCCAGCACCTCACCCGAGCGGCAGGGGAGGACCGGGGAGCTGTTTTTT. The full variable domain, its missing parts supplied by reference TRBV13 and TRBJ2-2, is AAGVIQSPRHLIKEKRETATLKCYPIPRHDTVYWYQQGPGQDPQFLISFYEKMQSDKGSIPDRFSAQQFSDYHSELNMSSLELGDSALYFCASTSPERQGRTGELFFGEGSRLTVL.

J is TRBJ2-1 and V is TRBV13; unclear D gene. This CDR3 contains 15 residues. CDR1 PRHDT and CDR2 FYEKMQ come from the germline V gene (reference sequence). V lost 4 bases and J lost 6, with 16 bases in between. The DNA of the CDR3 is TGTGCCAGCAGCTCGAGCTTACGATTAGCCAATGAGCAGTTCTTC. As protein: CASSSSLRLANEQFF.

This chain uses TRBV30 with TRBJ1-4; 9 bases agree with TRBD1. The CDR3 totals 18 residues. The germline V gene has CDR1 GTSNPN and CDR2 SVGIG (reference sequence). V was clipped by 0 bases and J by 0 bases; unmatched bases: 8. CDR3 bases: TGTGCCTGGAGTGTACAGGGGGCAGGATGGGCAACTAATGAAAAACTGTTTTTT. Amino acids: CAWSVQGAGWATNEKLFF.

V usage is TRBV5-1 and J usage is TRBJ2-1; no clear D gene. The germline V and J ends were trimmed by 0 bases and 7 bases, with 14 bases remaining between them. From germline, CDR1 is SGHRS and CDR2 YFSETQ. This CDR3 contains 15 residues. The CDR3 here is CASSLAVPEMNEQFF. The CDR3, as DNA: TGCGCCAGCAGCTTGGCCGTACCAGAAATGAATGAGCAGTTCTTC.

The chain is built from TRBV5-1 and TRBJ1-4, with 8 nucleotides matching TRBD1. This CDR3 contains 14 residues. J was trimmed by 6 bases and V by 2 bases; bases with no gene match: 3. Germline V gives CDR1 SGHRS, CDR2 YFSETQ. The CDR3 protein is CASSFRGQDEKLFF. CDR3 sequence (DNA): TGCGCCAGCAGCTTCAGGGGGCAAGATGAAAAACTGTTTTTT. Combining the CDR3 with reference TRBV5-1 and TRBJ1-4 gives the whole variable domain KAGVTQTPRYLIKTRGQQVTLSCSPISGHRSVSWYQQTPGQGLQFLFEYFSETQRNKGNFPGRFSGRQFSNSRSEMNVSTLELGDSALYLCASSFRGQDEKLFFGSGTQLSVL.

V is TRBV4-3 and J is TRBJ2-7, with no clear D. The CDR3 totals 17 residues. CDR1 is LGHNA and CDR2 is YSLEER in the germline V gene. Trimming took 1 base from V and 6 from J, leaving 22 bases between them. CDR3: CASSQGALDWVSREQYF. In DNA, the CDR3 is TGCGCCAGCAGCCAAGGGGCCCTTGACTGGGTGTCACGCGAGCAGTACTTC.

The chain couples TRBV13 to TRBJ2-2; 9 bases fit TRBD2. The CDR3 extends over 16 amino acids. The V and J ends lost 8 bases and 0 bases, in that order; junction bases with no gene match: 7. Germline assignment: CDR1 PRHDT and CDR2 FYEKMQ (reference sequence). The CDR3 reads CASGLRLAANTGELFF. CDR3 DNA: TGTGCCAGCGGACTTAGACTAGCGGCGAACACCGGGGAGCTGTTTTTT.

J is TRBJ1-3 and V is TRBV7-2, with no clear D. The ends were cut back, 3 bases at V and 0 bases at J, with 6 bases in the middle. The CDR3 spans 14 residues. CDR1 SGHTA and CDR2 FQGNSA come from the germline V gene. The CDR3 DNA reads as TGTGCCAGCAGCTTTGAGGGCTCTGGAAACACCATATATTTT. It specifies CASSFEGSGNTIYF.

The V call is TRBV7-9, the J call TRBJ2-7, with D hard to call. Germline V gene sequence: CDR1 SEHNR, CDR2 FQNEAQ (reference sequence). This CDR3 is built from 14 residues. V was pared by 4 bases and J by 4 bases, with 14 bases between. The CDR3 DNA follows: TGTGCCAGCAGCTCGACATTGTCCTTTTACGAGCAGTACTTC. Translating gives CASSSTLSFYEQYF.

The chain is built from TRBV19 and TRBJ2-1; 15 bases line up with TRBD2. V lost 6 bases and J lost 6; bases outside the gene matches: 3. This CDR3 is 15 amino acids long. Looked up from germline, CDR1 is LNHDA and CDR2 is SQIVND (reference sequence). The CDR3 region is CASSWTSGGVNEQFF. DNA of the CDR3: TGTGCCAGTAGCTGGACTAGCGGGGGGGTCAATGAGCAGTTCTTC.

This clone was seen just once. This sequence joins TRBV30 and TRBJ1-2; a possible D gene is TRBD1 (5 bases). The V gene's germline CDR1 is GTSNPN and CDR2 SVGIG (reference sequence). This CDR3 comprises 14 residues. V gave up 2 bases and J gave up 4 bases, with 14 bases separating them. The CDR3 DNA reads TGTGCCTGGAGTACGACAGCGAACCCCTATGGCTACACCTTC. Amino acids: CAWSTTANPYGYTF.